This is a list of T cell receptor beta chains from one sample in a study of metastatic and nonmetastatic thyroid tumors. TCRdb redid the clone calls on the PCR reads using MiXCR. Of 20,000 to 25,000 clones in the sample, about 20% were seen once. Sequences were obtained from blood. The receptors were gathered from a female donor with papillary thyroid cancer or a benign thyroid nodule (not recorded which). Some clones in this sample may be carry-over from other donors' samples. Both conserved end residues are part of each CDR3. A D gene is named only where the DNA matches it firmly. Size is stated for part of the rows, as once, few or many counts, or as a class when the clone is expanded.

j_call v_call d_call clone_size cdr3_nt cdr3_aa
TRBJ1-6 TRBV5-1 NA many TGCGCCAGCAGCGTTGAGGGGAATAATTCACCCCTCCACTTT CASSVEGNNSPLHF
TRBJ1-4 TRBV20-1 TRBD1 NA TGCAGTGCTAGAAAGACAGGGGATGATGAAAAACTGTTTTTT CSARKTGDDEKLFF
TRBJ2-1 TRBV7-3 NA NA TGTGCCAGCAGCCGGAGCGTGGGGCTGGATGATCAGTTCTTC CASSRSVGLDDQFF
TRBJ2-5 TRBV18 TRBD2 many TGTGCCAGCTCACCAGTAACAACTAGCGGCGAACAAGAGACCCAGTACTTC CASSPVTTSGEQETQYF
TRBJ2-5 TRBV29-1 NA many TGCAGCGTTGACGGGACAACCCTGGGAGAGACCCAGTACTTC CSVDGTTLGETQYF
TRBJ1-1 TRBV20-1 NA NA TGCAGTGCTATTAGTGACATGGGTCATATTGCTTTCTTT CSAISDMGHIAFF
TRBJ2-7 TRBV18 NA medium-sized TGTGCCAGCTCACCAGGAGGGGGGCCTCAAGAGCAGTACTTC CASSPGGGPQEQYF
TRBJ1-1 TRBV28 NA many TGTGCCAGCAGGTCCTCGAACACTGAAGCTTTCTTT CASRSSNTEAFF
TRBJ2-1 TRBV6-1 TRBD1 many TGTGCCAGCAGTGAGCACTTTAACAGGGGCCAGAGCTCCTACAATGAGCAGTTCTTC CASSEHFNRGQSSYNEQFF
TRBJ1-1 TRBV5-4 NA once TGTGCCAGCAGCTTGGTGGGCCGTTTAGGAATTCACACTGAAGCTTTCTTT CASSLVGRLGIHTEAFF
TRBJ2-5 TRBV5-1 NA many TGCGCCAGCAGCTTGGAAGGGAGGGAGACCCAGTACTTC CASSLEGRETQYF
TRBJ2-3 TRBV6-1 TRBD1 NA TGTGCCAGCAGTCTGACAGGGGGCGATACGCAGTATTTT CASSLTGGDTQYF
TRBJ2-7 TRBV19 NA many TGTGCCAGTAGTATAAAAGGAGGTAGCGTTGTGTCTCACTACGAGCAGTACTTC CASSIKGGSVVSHYEQYF
TRBJ2-3 TRBV6-4 TRBD2 medium-sized TGTGCCAGCAGTGACTCGGGACTAGCTTCAGATACGCAGTATTTT CASSDSGLASDTQYF
TRBJ1-6 TRBV6-5 NA few TGTGCCAGCAGTTCGCCAGGGTCTAATTCACCCCTCCACTTT CASSSPGSNSPLHF
TRBJ2-7 TRBV28 NA few TGTGCCAGTACTTTACTGGTATACGAGCAGTACTTC CASTLLVYEQYF
TRBJ1-2 TRBV29-1 NA many TGCAGCGTCGGGGCAACAGGGCTCCATGGCTACACCTTC CSVGATGLHGYTF
TRBJ2-1 TRBV9 TRBD1 many TGTGCCGGCAGCACGTCAGGGGGCGATTACAATGAGCAGTTCTTC CAGSTSGGDYNEQFF
TRBJ2-4 TRBV30 TRBD2 many TGTGCCTGGAACAAACGGCGGGAGGGCAAAAACATTCAGTACTTC CAWNKRREGKNIQYF
TRBJ2-4 TRBV28 TRBD1 many TGTGCCAGCAGTTTACGACAGGGAATGAGAAACATTCAGTACTTC CASSLRQGMRNIQYF
TRBJ2-7 TRBV6-5 NA medium-sized TGTGCCAGCAGTTACGAGGGGGTCCCAGAGAAGCAGTACTTC CASSYEGVPEKQYF
TRBJ2-7 TRBV10-3 NA many TGTGCCATTTCAGGCGGGGTAACCTACGAGCAGTACTTC CAISGGVTYEQYF
TRBJ1-1 TRBV5-1 NA many TGCGCCAGCAGCTTGGCACAGACGAACACTGAAGCTTTCTTT CASSLAQTNTEAFF
TRBJ2-7 TRBV4-3 NA few TGCGCCAGCAGCCAGTGGGAGAGCTCCTACGAGCAGTACTTC CASSQWESSYEQYF
TRBJ2-1 TRBV9 TRBD2 many TGTGCCAGCAGCGTACTAGCGGGGGAGCAGTTCTTC CASSVLAGEQFF
TRBJ2-5 TRBV6-4 NA many TGTGCCAGCAGCCCGGACAACCAAGAGACCCAGTACTTC CASSPDNQETQYF
TRBJ2-7 TRBV20-1 TRBD2 few TGCAGTGCTAGAGAGGGGCTAGCGGGAGATATATACGGGCAGTACTTC CSAREGLAGDIYGQYF
TRBJ1-6 TRBV6-2/TRBV6-3 NA NA TGTGCCAGCAGTCACAGTAATTCACCCCTCAACTTT CASSHSNSPLNF
TRBJ2-2 TRBV9 NA once TGTGCCAGCAGCCCTAGCAACACCGGGGAGCTGTTTTTT CASSPSNTGELFF
TRBJ2-2 TRBV20-1 NA NA TGCAGTGCTAGAGAATCAGGGGCATCGTTCACCGGGGAGCTGTTTTTT CSARESGASFTGELFF
TRBJ2-7 TRBV5-1 TRBD2 NA TGCGCCAGCAGACCTAGCGGGGGTCACGAGCAGTACTTC CASRPSGGHEQYF
TRBJ1-2 TRBV20-1 TRBD1 NA TGTAGTGCGCTTTACCCGGACAGGGGGCCCGGCTATGGCTACACCTTC CSALYPDRGPGYGYTF
TRBJ2-7 TRBV5-4 TRBD2 NA TGTGCCAGCACCCCCGGGGGGGGGGGGGCCTACGAGCAGTACTTC CASTPGGGGAYEQYF
TRBJ2-1 TRBV2 NA many TGTGCCAGCAGTGAAATACAGACTAATGAGCAGTTCTTC CASSEIQTNEQFF
TRBJ1-2 TRBV3-1 NA many TGTGCCAGCAGTCAGCAGGGAGGTGGTGGCTACACCTTC CASSQQGGGGYTF
TRBJ2-7 TRBV6-1 TRBD1 few TGTGCCAGCAGTGAAGATGGGACAGCAGCCTACGAGCAGTACTTC CASSEDGTAAYEQYF
TRBJ2-2 TRBV12-3/TRBV12-4 TRBD2 few TGTGCCATCAGTTGGGACTACGGGGATCTGTTTTTT CAISWDYGDLFF
TRBJ2-2 TRBV4-1 TRBD1 NA TGCGCCAGCAGCGCTGGGACAGGGGGCTATGGGGAGCTGTTTTTT CASSAGTGGYGELFF
TRBJ1-2 TRBV2 NA many TGTGCCAGCAGTGAACTTTCAATCTGGGATGGCTACACCTTC CASSELSIWDGYTF
TRBJ2-5 TRBV12-3/TRBV12-4 TRBD2 many TGTGCCAGCAGTAGAACTAGCGTTTTAGGGTCGGAGACCCAGTACTTC CASSRTSVLGSETQYF
TRBJ2-3 TRBV2 NA NA TGTTCCAGCAGTGAAGTGGGTCCCCGGTCCGGTACGCAGTATTTT CSSSEVGPRSGTQYF
TRBJ1-1 TRBV20-1 NA once TGCAGTGCTAGAGAGAAACATAGGTCGAACACTGAAGCTTTCTTT CSAREKHRSNTEAFF
TRBJ1-2 TRBV20-1 NA medium-sized TGCAGTGCTTTCCGGGCCTCGGACCACTATGGCTACACCTTC CSAFRASDHYGYTF
TRBJ1-1 TRBV6-2/TRBV6-3 TRBD1 few TGTGCCAGCAGTTACGACAGGGAGTGGGGGACTGAAGCTTTCTTT CASSYDREWGTEAFF
TRBJ2-2 TRBV5-6 TRBD2 many TGTGCCAGCAGCTCACTAGCGGGGGGAGGCACCGGGGAGCTGTTTTTT CASSSLAGGGTGELFF
TRBJ2-1 TRBV5-6 NA NA TGTGCCAGCAGCTTGGTACAGGGGGGGTACAATGAGCAGTTCTTC CASSLVQGGYNEQFF
TRBJ1-6 TRBV30 NA few TGTGCCTGGAGTGTCCCAGGGGCAGTAAATTCACCCCTCCACTTT CAWSVPGAVNSPLHF